This paragraph covers one TCR beta chain sequence. This clone came up many times. This clone's antigen is unknown. Per-nucleotide qualities are absent, and no much larger clonotype sits a single base away. Whole blood was collected in K2EDTA tubes by collaborating institutions according to the institutions' own protocols. Collaborator samples were shipped for TCRbeta analysis as frozen whole blood, isolated PBMCs, or DNA extracted from either sample type. This record belongs to a study of blood T cell repertoires in COVID-19 (dated by TCRdb to 2019 to 2021). With regard to the full study: Collaborator samples came from the United States, Italy and Spain and covered acute and convalescent phases of COVID-19. HLA class I and class II types, where available, came from metadata supplied by the sample provider rather than from assay-based typing. Sample metadata almost always included a de-identified subject ID, COVID-19 status, age in years and sex. The samples were drawn from two sources: the first 160 participants of the ongoing ImmuneRACE study, and approximately 1,300 subjects contributed by 6 global collaborators. The dataset comprised deeply sampled blood TCRbeta repertoires from subjects exposed to, actively infected with, or recovered from COVID-19. A freely available public database, intended as a resource for researchers studying the immune response to SARS-CoV-2, is where the repertoires were released. The prospective study material was composed of cDNA or gDNA derived from T cells, B-cell-depleted T cells, or PBMCs. The investigation overall reported the following: Clinical and demographic metadata were provided uncurated, with the amount varying by source and participant.

TCRbeta CDR3 regions were amplified from genomic DNA by means of the immunoSEQ Assay, a bias-controlled multiplex PCR. As for the authors' bioinformatics: The number of nucleated cells in each sample was estimated by amplification of reference gene primers within the assay. To quantify the absolute abundance of each unique TCRbeta CDR3 rearrangement, sequence reads were collapsed and filtered. For each sample, productive Simpson clonality was calculated as the square root of Simpson's diversity index across productive rearrangements. TCRdb limited this immuneACCESS table to in-frame rearrangements with V and J called. A share of clones is missing; checked studies link under half to unresolved V genes, and the rest is unexplained. V and J calls and clone size are copied from that table; D and trimming were computed from the DNA. Counted in this sample were about 110,000 clones; about 72% of them appeared once. The ten largest clones represent 7.6% of the sample.

After removal of 7 bases from V and 7 bases from J, the junction retains 9 bases not matched to a gene. Taken from the germline V gene (reference sequence), the CDR1 and CDR2 loops are LNHDA and SQIVND. The cysteine opens and the phenylalanine closes a CDR3 of 15 amino acids. Only the CDR3 part of the read is kept: 45 bases, read in frame from the first base. The specimen was peripheral blood. The rearranged segments are TRBV19 and TRBJ1-4; 10 bases in the middle match TRBD1. The clonotype comes from a woman in her fifties or sixties with acute or convalescent COVID-19. In nucleotides, the sequence is TGTGCCAGTACCACATTGGGACAGGGGCGTGAAAAACTGTTTTTT. It is translated as CASTTLGQGREKLFF.